The 17 T cell receptor beta chains reported below all come from one sample, sequenced in a study of cytomegalovirus exposure and HLA in healthy donors (dated by TCRdb to about 2017). Library method: the immunoSEQ multiplex PCR assay. A mixture of 60 forward primers for TCR Vbeta segments and 13 reverse primers for TCR Jbeta segments was used in the multiplex PCR. TCRdb holds this immuneACCESS table with in-frame rearrangements only. Some clones are missing; in checked studies, unresolved V genes explain under half, and the rest has no known cause. This sample holds under 85,000 clones; roughly 78% were observed only once. Together, the top ten hold 4% to 5.5% of the sample. Sequencing was done on a sample of PBMCs. The origin of the receptors is a woman aged 25 to 39 in good health and CMV-seronegative.

This clone came up once. This sequence joins TRBV6-5 and TRBJ1-5; D is possibly TRBD1 (6 bases). CDR1 MNHEY and CDR2 SVGAGI come from the germline V gene. Trimming left V 4 bases short and J 4 bases short, with 8 bases between. The CDR3 is 13 amino acids. The CDR3, as DNA: TGTGCCAGCAGTTTCCAGGGGAATCAGCCCCAGCATTTT. It translates to CASSFQGNQPQHF.

The chain uses TRBV6-1 and TRBJ2-3, with D uncertain. Between the trimmed V and J ends, which lost 4 bases and 6 bases, there was a span of 11 bases. This CDR3 spans 13 amino acids. CDR1 and CDR2 (germline): MNHNS, SASEGT. For the CDR3, the DNA is TGTGCCAGCAGTGTGGGTAGCCGGGATACGCAGTATTTT. This codes for CASSVGSRDTQYF.

V and J are TRBV30 and TRBJ2-4, with 7 bases matching TRBD1. The CDR3 length is 13 residues. Germline CDR1 GTSNPN, CDR2 SVGIG (reference sequence). Trimming took 5 bases from V and 4 from J; bases not matched to a gene: 5. For the CDR3, the DNA is TGTGCCTGGGCTAGGGACAGTAAAAACATTCAGTACTTC. Its translation: CAWARDSKNIQYF. Looking up the rest from reference TRBV30 and TRBJ2-4 gives the full variable domain: SQTIHQWPATLVQPVGSPLSLECTVEGTSNPNLYWYRQAAGRGLQLLFYSVGIGQISSEVPQNLSASRPQDRQFILSSKKLLLSDSGFYLCAWARDSKNIQYFGAGTRLSVL.

The V and J genes are TRBV29-1 and TRBJ1-2; perhaps TRBD1 as D (5 bases). Germline V CDR1 and CDR2: SQVTM, ANQGSEA. The V and J ends lost 4 bases and 1 base respectively, with 13 bases between them. CDR3 length equals 14 residues. The CDR3 loop reads CSVAQRGFNYGYTF. As DNA, the CDR3 is TGCAGCGTTGCCCAAAGGGGTTTTAACTATGGCTACACCTTC.

This clone was detected once. The chain has TRBV6-1 and TRBJ2-3; no definite D call. Germline CDR1 is MNHNS and CDR2 is SASEGT. V lost 3 bases, J lost 1 base, and 11 bases lay in between. The CDR3 length is 15 residues. The CDR3 reads CASSDGDAGTDTQYF. Here the CDR3 DNA reads TGTGCCAGCAGTGATGGAGACGCGGGCACAGATACGCAGTATTTT.

This clone has more than one count but fewer than ten. The V gene is TRBV7-2, the J gene TRBJ2-3; 7 nucleotides align to TRBD2. CDR3 size: 18 residues. V gave up 1 base and J gave up 1 base; unmatched junction bases: 11. CDR1 and CDR2 (germline): SGHTA, FQGNSA. Here the CDR3 reads CASSLGLGGGSGTDTQYF. The CDR3 nucleotides read TGTGCCAGCAGCTTAGGATTGGGGGGAGGGAGTGGCACAGATACGCAGTATTTT. Full variable domain (remainder filled in from reference TRBV7-2 and TRBJ2-3): GAGVSQSPSNKVTEKGKDVELRCDPISGHTALYWYRQSLGQGLEFLIYFQGNSAPDKSGLPSDRFSAERTGGSVSTLTIQRTQQEDSAVYLCASSLGLGGGSGTDTQYFGPGTRLTVL.

The chain is built from TRBV4-3 and TRBJ2-2; TRBD2 aligns across 7 bases. With V trimmed by 0 bases and J by 7 bases, 11 bases remained unmatched. CDR3 length: 17 amino acids. Germline V gives CDR1 LGHNA, CDR2 YSLEER. CDR3 sequence: CASSQELAYPQGGELFF. CDR3 nucleotide sequence: TGCGCCAGCAGCCAAGAACTAGCGTACCCCCAAGGCGGGGAGCTGTTTTTT.

V gene TRBV29-1 combines with J gene TRBJ1-1, with 10 bases that match TRBD1. This CDR3 is built from 14 residues. V trimming: 4 bases; J trimming: 4 bases; junction bases outside the gene matches: 6. CDR1 is SQVTM and CDR2 is ANQGSEA in the germline V gene. The CDR3 sequence is CSVARGQGGTEAFF. CDR3 bases: TGCAGCGTTGCCCGTGGACAGGGGGGCACTGAAGCTTTCTTT.

The V gene is TRBV30, the J gene TRBJ2-7; tentative D call: TRBD2 (5 bases). Looked up from germline, CDR1 is GTSNPN and CDR2 is SVGIG (reference sequence). V lost 2 bases to trimming and J lost 3 bases, with 8 bases between them. This CDR3 comprises 12 residues. CDR3 DNA: TGTGCCTGGAGTCGGGGAGACTACGAGCAGTACTTC. Translated, it gives CAWSRGDYEQYF.

The rearrangement joins TRBV4-1 to TRBJ2-1, with a tentative D call TRBD2 (7 bases). CDR3 length: 18 residues. CDR1 is MGHRA and CDR2 is YSYEKL in the germline V gene. The germline V and J ends were trimmed by 1 base and 1 base, with 17 bases remaining between them. The CDR3 bases are TGCGCCAGCAGCCAAGGAATAGGAAGGGGGGGATCCTACAATGAGCAGTTCTTC. Translated, it gives CASSQGIGRGGSYNEQFF.

This chain links TRBV4-1 with TRBJ2-3; a possible D gene is TRBD2 (5 bases). This CDR3 is 15 amino acids long. V was trimmed by 4 bases and J by 4 bases, leaving 15 bases between them. Germline-derived CDR1 and CDR2 are MGHRA and YSYEKL. CDR3 protein: CASSLTIASPDTQYF. CDR3 sequence (DNA): TGCGCCAGCAGCCTAACCATAGCGAGTCCAGATACGCAGTATTTT.

This clone appeared once. CDR3 residues: CASSQRDRDPYNEQFF. CDR3 DNA: TGTGCCAGCAGCCAAAGGGACAGGGACCCTTACAATGAGCAGTTCTTC. The V and J genes are TRBV7-8 and TRBJ2-1, with 9 bases that match TRBD1. V lost 5 bases and J lost 4; bases outside the gene matches: 9. Germline V lookup: CDR1 SGHVS, CDR2 FQNEAQ. The CDR3 has 16 residues.

The rearrangement links TRBV18 to TRBJ2-1; 8 bases map to TRBD2. The V segment lost 6 bases and the J segment 4 bases; nucleotides outside the gene matches: 8. The CDR3 runs to 15 residues. Germline V lookup: CDR1 KGHSH, CDR2 LQKENI. The CDR3 DNA reads as TGTGCCAGCTCGCGGGGGGCTAGCGAGTACAATGAGCAGTTCTTC. Amino acid sequence: CASSRGASEYNEQFF.

This chain connects TRBV6-4 to TRBJ1-1; TRBD1 agrees at 8 bases. CDR3 size: 18 residues. Germline lookup yields CDR1 MRHNA and CDR2 SNTAGT. The ends lost 7 bases at V and 3 bases at J; junction bases unmatched: 19. CDR3 bases: TGTGCCAGCAATTTGTCAGGGGGCGGACCCGGGCAGGACACTGAAGCTTTCTTT. Its protein is CASNLSGGGPGQDTEAFF.

This sequence joins TRBV5-6 and TRBJ1-1, with D possibly matching TRBD1 (5 bases). Trimming pared 0 bases from V and 0 bases from J, leaving 6 bases between. The CDR3 runs 14 residues. Per germline, CDR1 SGHDT and CDR2 YYEEEE. In DNA form, the CDR3 reads TGTGCCAGCAGCTTGGGACAGATGAACACTGAAGCTTTCTTT. The encoded protein is CASSLGQMNTEAFF.

The chain links TRBV11-2 to TRBJ1-1; D not certain. The germline V gene has CDR1 SGHAT and CDR2 FQNNGV. V lost 4 bases, J lost 7 bases, and 13 bases lay in between. This CDR3 comprises 13 residues. The CDR3 spells CASSSVEFYEAFF. CDR3 coding DNA: TGTGCCAGCAGCTCTGTTGAGTTCTATGAAGCTTTCTTT.

This clone was seen once. The rearrangement joins TRBV9 to TRBJ2-3, with D maybe TRBD1 (7 bases). The CDR3 spans 14 residues. V was pared by 4 bases and J by 2 bases, with 11 bases between. Germline CDR1 is SGDLS and CDR2 is YYNGEE. Here the CDR3 DNA reads TGTGCCAGCAGCTCAGGGGGGTTCACAGATACGCAGTATTTT. It translates to CASSSGGFTDTQYF. The full variable domain, in which reference TRBV9 and TRBJ2-3 provide the parts outside the CDR3, is DSGVTQTPKHLITATGQRVTLRCSPRSGDLSVYWYQQSLDQGLQFLIQYYNGEERAKGNILERFSAQQFPDLHSELNLSSLELGDSALYFCASSSGGFTDTQYFGPGTRLTVL.